This TCR beta chain was retrieved from a study of shared clonotypes between healthy human individuals. Study-wide context: With ages of 18 to 49, the donors were two women and three men.

Study-wide results and caveats: The study's rarefaction showed incomplete sorted-subset sequencing despite large depth.

Genomic DNA belonging to each subset was distributed in equal measure over several immunoSEQ plates. Here immunoSEQ multiplex PCR was the method, and the copy in TCRdb shows in-frame clones only, minus some. The table includes over 2 million clones, 90% to 95% detected once. Donation came from healthy HIV-negative adults that had no recent acute infections or vaccinations. Regarding this clone: As yet, its antigen is unknown.

Germline CDR1 SGHRS, CDR2 YFSETQ. The CDR3 contains 13 residues. V lost 1 base, J lost 7 bases, and 11 bases lay in between. The material sequenced was naive CD4+ T cells sorted from blood. Subset of the sample: CD45RA+ positively selected. This clonotype was sampled from a man younger than 35 in good health. The chain recombines TRBV5-1 with TRBJ1-2; D gene uncertain. The CDR3: CASSLPGSGGYTF. The CDR3 coding sequence is TGCGCCAGCAGCTTGCCCGGGAGCGGTGGCTACACCTTC.